This record concerns one T cell receptor beta chain sequence. Its antigen is still unknown. Base-call qualities are not available, and no considerably larger clone is one nucleotide away. Sequencing instrument: Illumina NovaSeq 6000. TCR cDNA was made using 5'RACE template switching, a step that added a universal primer site and unique molecular identifiers. cDNA synthesis was primed from both the TCR alpha and TCR beta constant segments. Library amplification involved two PCR steps, and the second step added sample barcodes and sequencing adapters. Libraries were sequenced on Illumina HiSeq 2500 (2x100 bp) or NovaSeq (2x150 bp). Per the source publication's procedure: Demultiplexing of reads and collapsing into UMI consensus sequences were performed with MIGEC, and V(D)J alignment was carried out with MiXCR. Using edgeR on replicate PBMC samples, clonotypes were called vaccine-responding if FDR was below 0.01 and the log2 fold change was above 5 up to day 15. Each bulk clonotype was labeled CD4 or CD8 based on which sequenced repertoire, CD4 or CD8, contained the clonotype at higher abundance. In-frame beta chains were kept once TCRdb had trimmed the public reads at Q25 with fastp and called clones with MiXCR. Rows with a matching CDR3 protein are joined into one entry that keeps the most common DNA and genes. The V and J calls come from TCRdb's annotation, not from the publication. The sample table records some 99,000 distinct CDR3 sequences; 5.8% of these occur just once. Just over 40% of the sample goes to the ten largest clones.

The sample comes from a study of T cells after yellow fever vaccination (dated by TCRdb to about 2019). Study-level background: The SMART-Seq v4 Ultra Low Input RNA kit was used to prepare libraries from fractions with low cell numbers. To follow T-cell clones before and after primary and booster YFV17D yellow fever vaccination, bulk TCR alpha and beta repertoires were sequenced over time. Two healthy male donors, one aged 18 to 30 and one aged 30 to 40 years, made up the cohort. Blood samples were taken at several timepoints before and after primary and secondary immunization, and bulk PBMC replicates and cell subsets were isolated. What the study reported, not specific to this receptor: A small fraction of clonotypes showed up in both the CD4 and CD8 compartments, probably as a result of convergent recombination. Because abundant contaminating clonotypes from the bulk population could be contained in FACS-sorted repertoires, computational filtering was required. Only a couple of donors were included in the study, so the extent to which the findings can be generalized is limited. The secondary T-cell response was weaker than the primary response but faster, peaking on day 5 instead of day 15. After the booster, most of the clones that had expanded following primary vaccination were detected again (roughly 96% of CD4 and around 90% of CD8), which suggests that memory was broadly maintained.

Interpreted using the paper, the treatment or condition label stands for: live attenuated yellow fever vaccine strain. PBMCs were isolated from peripheral blood using a standard Ficoll-Paque protocol. Dynabeads CD4 and CD8 positive selection kits were used to isolate CD4 and CD8 T-cell fractions. RNA was extracted with TriZol from bulk PBMCs, CD4 and CD8 fractions, and dextramer-positive and dextramer-negative fractions. From a lookup of the germline V gene (reference sequence), CDR1 and CDR2 are DFQATT and SNEGSKA. The CDR3 spans 14 residues, from the cysteine through the valine. This entry keeps only the CDR3 DNA: 42 bases, framed from base 1. Trimming accounts for 6 bases at V and 4 bases at J, while the number of junction bases matched to no gene is 6.

The source material was CD8+ T cells sorted from PBMCs, sampled 10 days after the yellow fever booster vaccination. This clonotype originated in a man in his late teens or twenties who received the YFV17D yellow fever vaccine. Recombination connected TRBV20-1 to TRBJ2-7; 13 bases in the junction line up with TRBD2. The CDR3 protein is CSAPTSGGAYEQYV. The DNA reads TGCAGTGCCCCAACTAGCGGGGGGGCTTACGAGCAGTACGTC.